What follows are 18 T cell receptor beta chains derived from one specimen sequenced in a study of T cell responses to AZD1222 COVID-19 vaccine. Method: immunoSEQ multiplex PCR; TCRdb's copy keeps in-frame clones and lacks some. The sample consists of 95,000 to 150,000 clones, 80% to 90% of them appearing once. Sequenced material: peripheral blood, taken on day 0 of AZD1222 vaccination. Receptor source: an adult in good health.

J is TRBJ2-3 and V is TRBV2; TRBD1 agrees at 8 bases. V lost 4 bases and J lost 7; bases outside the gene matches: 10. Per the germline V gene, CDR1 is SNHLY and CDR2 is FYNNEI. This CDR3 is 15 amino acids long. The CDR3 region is CASSAGDRPQNTQYF. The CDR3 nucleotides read TGTGCCAGCAGTGCTGGGGACAGGCCCCAAAATACGCAGTATTTT.

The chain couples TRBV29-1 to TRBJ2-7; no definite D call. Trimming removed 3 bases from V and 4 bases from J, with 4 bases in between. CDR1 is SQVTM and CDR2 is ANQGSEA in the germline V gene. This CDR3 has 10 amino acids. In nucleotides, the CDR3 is TGCAGCGTTGACGGATACGAGCAGTACTTC. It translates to CSVDGYEQYF.

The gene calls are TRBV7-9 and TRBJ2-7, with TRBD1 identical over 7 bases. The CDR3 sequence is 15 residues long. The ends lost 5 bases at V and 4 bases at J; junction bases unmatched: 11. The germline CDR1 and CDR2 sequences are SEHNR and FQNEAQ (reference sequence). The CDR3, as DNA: TGTGCCAGCAGCCGACGGGACAGCCAACCATACGAGCAGTACTTC. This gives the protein CASSRRDSQPYEQYF.

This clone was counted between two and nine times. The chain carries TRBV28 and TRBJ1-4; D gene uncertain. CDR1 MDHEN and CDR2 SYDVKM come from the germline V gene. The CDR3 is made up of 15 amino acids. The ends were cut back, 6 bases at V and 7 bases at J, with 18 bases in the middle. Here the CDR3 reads CASSPMGSRSEKLFF. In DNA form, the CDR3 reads TGTGCCAGCAGCCCGATGGGGAGTCGGAGTGAAAAACTGTTTTTT.

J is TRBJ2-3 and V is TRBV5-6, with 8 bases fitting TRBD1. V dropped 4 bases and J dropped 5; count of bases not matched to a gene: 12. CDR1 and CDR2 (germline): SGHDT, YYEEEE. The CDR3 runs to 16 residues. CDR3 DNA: TGTGCCAGCAGCCCGATCAGACAGGGGCGGGGAGATACGCAGTATTTT. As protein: CASSPIRQGRGDTQYF.

The chain's CDR3 is CASSQERAGGLNGEQYF. The CDR3 DNA sequence: TGCGCCAGCAGCCAAGAGAGGGCGGGAGGGTTAAATGGGGAGCAGTACTTC. This chain uses TRBV4-3 with TRBJ2-7; 9 bases fit TRBD2. This CDR3 comprises 17 residues. V dropped 0 bases and J dropped 7; count of bases not matched to a gene: 13. Germline CDR1 is LGHNA and CDR2 is YSLEER.

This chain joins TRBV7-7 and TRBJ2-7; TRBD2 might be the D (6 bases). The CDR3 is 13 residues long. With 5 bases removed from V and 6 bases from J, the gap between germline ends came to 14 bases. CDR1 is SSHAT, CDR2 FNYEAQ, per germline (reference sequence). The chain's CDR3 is CASSPRLDGEQYF. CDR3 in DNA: TGTGCCAGCAGCCCTCGACTAGACGGCGAGCAGTACTTC.

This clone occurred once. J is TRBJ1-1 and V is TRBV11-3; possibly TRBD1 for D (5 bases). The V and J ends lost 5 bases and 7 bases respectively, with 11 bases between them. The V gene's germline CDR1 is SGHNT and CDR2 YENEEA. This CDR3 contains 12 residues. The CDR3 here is CASSQLQGEAFF. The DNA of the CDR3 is TGTGCCAGCAGCCAGCTTCAGGGTGAAGCTTTCTTT.

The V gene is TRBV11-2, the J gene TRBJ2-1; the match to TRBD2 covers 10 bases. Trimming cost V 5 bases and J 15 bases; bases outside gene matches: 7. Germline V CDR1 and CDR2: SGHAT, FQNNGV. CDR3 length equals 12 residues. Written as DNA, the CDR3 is TGTGCCAGCAGCCCCGGACTAGCGGTACGGTTCTTC. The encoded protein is CASSPGLAVRFF. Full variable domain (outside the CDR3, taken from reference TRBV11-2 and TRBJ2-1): EAGVAQSPRYKIIEKRQSVAFWCNPISGHATLYWYQQILGQGPKLLIQFQNNGVVDDSQLPKDRFSAERLKGVDSTLKIQPAKLEDSAVYLCASSPGLAVRFFGPGTRLTVL.

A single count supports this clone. CDR3 amino acids: CASSAQPGQAIHEQYF. CDR3 sequence (DNA): TGTGCCAGCAGCGCCCAACCAGGACAGGCAATCCACGAGCAGTACTTC. The chain is built from TRBV9 and TRBJ2-7; TRBD1 agrees at 7 bases. This CDR3 has 16 amino acids. V dropped 3 bases and J dropped 5; count of bases not matched to a gene: 14. Germline assignment: CDR1 SGDLS and CDR2 YYNGEE. Full variable domain (outside the CDR3, taken from reference TRBV9 and TRBJ2-7): DSGVTQTPKHLITATGQRVTLRCSPRSGDLSVYWYQQSLDQGLQFLIQYYNGEERAKGNILERFSAQQFPDLHSELNLSSLELGDSALYFCASSAQPGQAIHEQYFGPGTRLTVT.

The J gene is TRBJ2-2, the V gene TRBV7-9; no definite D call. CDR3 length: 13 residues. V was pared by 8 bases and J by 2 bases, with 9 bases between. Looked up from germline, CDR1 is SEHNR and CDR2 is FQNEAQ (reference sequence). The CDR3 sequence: CASHDGNTGELFF. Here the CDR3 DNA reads TGTGCCAGCCACGACGGAAACACCGGGGAGCTGTTTTTT.

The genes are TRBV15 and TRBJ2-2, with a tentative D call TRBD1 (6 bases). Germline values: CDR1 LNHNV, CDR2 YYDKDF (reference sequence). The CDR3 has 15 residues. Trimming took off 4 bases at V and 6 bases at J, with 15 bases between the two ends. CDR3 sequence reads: CATSIWTAGSGELFF. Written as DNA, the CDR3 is TGTGCCACCAGCATTTGGACAGCCGGGTCCGGGGAGCTGTTTTTT.

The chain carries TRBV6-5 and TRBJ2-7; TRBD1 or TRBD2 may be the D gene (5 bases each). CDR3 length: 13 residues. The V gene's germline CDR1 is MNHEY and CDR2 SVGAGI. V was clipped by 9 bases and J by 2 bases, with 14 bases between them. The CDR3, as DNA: TGTGCCAGTACGGGGACGGACCCCTACGAGCAGTACTTC. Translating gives CASTGTDPYEQYF.

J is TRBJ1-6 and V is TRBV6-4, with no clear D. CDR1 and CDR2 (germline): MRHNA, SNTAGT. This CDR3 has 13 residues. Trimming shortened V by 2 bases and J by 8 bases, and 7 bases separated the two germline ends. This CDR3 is CASSDDPDSPLHF. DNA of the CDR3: TGTGCCAGCAGTGACGACCCGGATTCACCCCTCCACTTT.

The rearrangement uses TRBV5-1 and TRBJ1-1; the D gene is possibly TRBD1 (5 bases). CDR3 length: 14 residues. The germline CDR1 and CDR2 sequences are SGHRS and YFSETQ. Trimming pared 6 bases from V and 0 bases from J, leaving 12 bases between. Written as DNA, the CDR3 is TGCGCCAGCACCCAATGGGGCCTGAACACTGAAGCTTTCTTT. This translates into CASTQWGLNTEAFF. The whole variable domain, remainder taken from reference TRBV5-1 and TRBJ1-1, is KAGVTQTPRYLIKTRGQQVTLSCSPISGHRSVSWYQQTPGQGLQFLFEYFSETQRNKGNFPGRFSGRQFSNSRSEMNVSTLELGDSALYLCASTQWGLNTEAFFGQGTRLTVV.

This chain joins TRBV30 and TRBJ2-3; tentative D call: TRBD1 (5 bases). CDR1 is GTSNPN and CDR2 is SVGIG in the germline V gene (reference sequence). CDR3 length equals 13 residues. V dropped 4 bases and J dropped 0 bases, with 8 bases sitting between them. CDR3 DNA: TGTGCCTGGACAGGGTCCAGCACAGATACGCAGTATTTT. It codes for CAWTGSSTDTQYF.

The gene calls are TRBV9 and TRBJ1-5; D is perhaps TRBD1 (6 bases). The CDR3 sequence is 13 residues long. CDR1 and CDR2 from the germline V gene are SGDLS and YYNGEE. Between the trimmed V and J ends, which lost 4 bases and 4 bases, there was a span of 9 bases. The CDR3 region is CASSRTGNQPQHF. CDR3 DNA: TGTGCCAGCAGCCGAACAGGGAATCAGCCCCAGCATTTT.

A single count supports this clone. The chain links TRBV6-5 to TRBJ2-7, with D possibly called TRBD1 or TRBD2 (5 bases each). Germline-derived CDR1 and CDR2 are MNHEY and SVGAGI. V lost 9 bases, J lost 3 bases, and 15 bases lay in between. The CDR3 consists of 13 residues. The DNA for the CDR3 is TGTGCCAGTAGTAACGGGGCGAGCTACGAGCAGTACTTC. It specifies CASSNGASYEQYF.